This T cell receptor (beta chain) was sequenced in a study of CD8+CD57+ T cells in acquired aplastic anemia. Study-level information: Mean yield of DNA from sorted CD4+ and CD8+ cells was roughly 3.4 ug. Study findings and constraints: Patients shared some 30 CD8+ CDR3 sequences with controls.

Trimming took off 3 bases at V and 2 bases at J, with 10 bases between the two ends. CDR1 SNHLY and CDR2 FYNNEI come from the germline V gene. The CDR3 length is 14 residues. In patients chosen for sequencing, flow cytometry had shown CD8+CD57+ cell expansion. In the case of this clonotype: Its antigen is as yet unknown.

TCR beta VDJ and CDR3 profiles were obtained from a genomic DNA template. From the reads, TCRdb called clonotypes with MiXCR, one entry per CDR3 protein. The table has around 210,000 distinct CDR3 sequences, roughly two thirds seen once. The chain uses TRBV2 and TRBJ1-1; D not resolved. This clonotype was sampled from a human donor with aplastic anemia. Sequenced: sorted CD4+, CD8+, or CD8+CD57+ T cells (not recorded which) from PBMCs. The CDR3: CASSDLWGNTEAFF. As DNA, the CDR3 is TGTGCCAGCAGTGACCTTTGGGGTAACACTGAAGCTTTCTTT.